These 21 T cell receptor beta chains originate from one sample sequenced in a study of blood T cell repertoires in COVID-19. Profiled with immunoSEQ multiplex PCR; TCRdb holds only in-frame clones, not every one. The top ten hold around 20% of the sample, which has 150,000 to 200,000 clones, roughly four fifths seen once. The sample was peripheral blood. The receptors were sampled from a woman of 80 years or more with acute or convalescent COVID-19.

This chain uses TRBV6-5 with TRBJ1-4; 11 bases line up with TRBD1. The J segment lost 6 bases and the V segment lost 6 bases, leaving 3 bases of the junction unmatched. CDR1 MNHEY and CDR2 SVGAGI come from the germline V gene. This CDR3 has 14 amino acids. This CDR3 reads CASSGTGGYEKLFF. DNA for the CDR3: TGTGCCAGCAGCGGGACAGGGGGATATGAAAAACTGTTTTTT.

The gene calls are TRBV6-1 and TRBJ2-1, with 8 bases fitting TRBD1. Germline V gives CDR1 MNHNS, CDR2 SASEGT. The CDR3 sequence is 18 residues long. The V segment lost 1 base and the J segment 7 bases; nucleotides outside the gene matches: 15. CDR3 protein: CASSEVPGQAAVGNEQFF. The CDR3 DNA follows: TGTGCCAGCAGTGAAGTCCCGGGACAGGCTGCGGTGGGAAATGAGCAGTTCTTC.

The chain uses TRBV20-1 and TRBJ1-5; 7 bases align to TRBD1. Trimming took 3 bases from V and 4 from J; bases not matched to a gene: 3. Germline CDR1 and CDR2: DFQATT and SNEGSKA (reference sequence). The CDR3 extends over 13 amino acids. The CDR3 DNA is TGCAGTGCTAGTGGGGGACAGAATCAGCCCCAGCATTTT. It is translated as CSASGGQNQPQHF.

This chain links TRBV7-2 with TRBJ2-1; 10 nucleotides line up with TRBD1. Unmatched junction bases numbered 10, after V lost 6 bases and J lost 8 bases. Germline V gives CDR1 SGHTA, CDR2 FQGNSA. The CDR3 is 15 residues long. The CDR3 nucleotides are TGTGCCAGCAGACTAGGACAGGGGGGAGTGTATGAGCAGTTCTTC. Translated, it gives CASRLGQGGVYEQFF. Complete variable domain (other parts from reference TRBV7-2 and TRBJ2-1): GAGVSQSPSNKVTEKGKDVELRCDPISGHTALYWYRQSLGQGLEFLIYFQGNSAPDKSGLPSDRFSAERTGGSVSTLTIQRTQQEDSAVYLCASRLGQGGVYEQFFGPGTRLTVL.

The V gene is TRBV21-1, the J gene TRBJ2-7; the table's D gene call, TRBD2, was not cross checked with the DNA. TRBV21-1 is a pseudogene segment. The CDR3 totals 18 residues. The CDR3 DNA follows: TGTGCCAGCAGCAAAGATTCTGGGGCGGGGCGGGAGGTGTACGAGCAGTACTTC. Protein sequence: CASSKDSGAGREVYEQYF.

This chain connects TRBV27 to TRBJ2-4; 7 bases fit TRBD2. Germline V gene sequence: CDR1 MNHEY, CDR2 SMNVEV (reference sequence). There are 20 residues in the CDR3. J gave up 0 bases and V 6 bases, and 20 bases lay outside the gene matches. The CDR3 region has the DNA TGTGCCAGCAGGAAACCGACTAGCCTCGCTCCTCACCTAGCCAAAAACATTCAGTACTTC. Protein: CASRKPTSLAPHLAKNIQYF.

The V call is TRBV9, the J call TRBJ2-3; maybe TRBD2 (5 bases). The CDR3 has 17 amino acids. Trimming left V 3 bases short and J 2 bases short, with 19 bases between. Germline loops: CDR1 SGDLS, CDR2 YYNGEE. CDR3 bases: TGTGCCAGCAGCGCGGAGGAACTGCCAACAATCACAGATACGCAGTATTTT. This gives the protein CASSAEELPTITDTQYF.

J is TRBJ2-1 and V is TRBV3-1 (or the pseudogene TRBV3-2), with 7 bases lining up with TRBD2. In germline, CDR1 is LGHDT, CDR2 YNNKEL (reference sequence). J was trimmed by 4 bases and V by 4 bases; bases with no gene match: 7. The CDR3 contains 15 residues. In DNA form, the CDR3 reads TGTGCCAGCAGCCCCACTAGCGCCCGATACAATGAGCAGTTCTTC. Amino acids: CASSPTSARYNEQFF.

The chain carries TRBV28 and TRBJ2-1; TRBD2 matches at 10 bases. Germline CDR1 MDHEN, CDR2 SYDVKM. The CDR3 totals 15 residues. The V and J ends lost 7 bases and 2 bases, in that order; junction bases with no gene match: 5. The CDR3 DNA follows: TGTGCCAGCATCGAGAGCGGGAGGGCCTACAATGAGCAGTTCTTC. Translation: CASIESGRAYNEQFF. Filled out from reference TRBV28 and TRBJ2-1, the complete variable domain reads DVKVTQSSRYLVKRTGEKVFLECVQDMDHENMFWYRQDPGLGLRLIYFSYDVKMKEKGDIPEGYSVSREKKERFSLILESASTNQTSMYLCASIESGRAYNEQFFGPGTRLTVL.

This clone was recorded once. V is TRBV18 and J is TRBJ1-4, with D tentatively TRBD1 (5 bases). The V end was cut by 4 bases, the J end by 11 bases, with 17 bases between. This CDR3 has 14 residues. The germline V gene encodes CDR1 KGHSH and CDR2 LQKENI. CDR3 in DNA: TGTGCCAGCTCACGGTCCCAGGGCCGCAATAAACTGTTTTTT. The encoded protein is CASSRSQGRNKLFF.

The chain has TRBV5-4 and TRBJ1-2; weak D call: TRBD1 (5 bases). This CDR3 contains 11 residues. In germline, CDR1 is SGHNT, CDR2 YYREEE (reference sequence). Trimming shortened V by 0 bases and J by 9 bases, and 6 bases separated the two germline ends. CDR3 in DNA: TGTGCCAGCAGCTTGGGGGGCCGCTACACCTTC. Translating gives CASSLGGRYTF.

In this sample, this clone turned up a few times. The V gene is TRBV7-2, the J gene TRBJ2-1, with TRBD2 identical over 7 bases. The V and J ends lost 3 bases and 2 bases, in that order; junction bases with no gene match: 7. Per germline, CDR1 SGHTA and CDR2 FQGNSA. The CDR3 has 16 residues. The CDR3 bases are TGTGCCAGCAGCTTTGCCGGCGGGAGCCCCTACAATGAGCAGTTCTTC. Its translation: CASSFAGGSPYNEQFF.

The chain has TRBV19 and TRBJ1-2; D gene ambiguous. Germline V gene sequence: CDR1 LNHDA, CDR2 SQIVND (reference sequence). V was clipped by 7 bases and J by 8 bases, with 20 bases between them. The CDR3 totals 14 residues. The chain's CDR3 is CASNPAGSSMGYTF. CDR3 nucleotide sequence: TGTGCCAGTAATCCGGCAGGATCCTCTATGGGCTACACCTTC. The full variable domain, completed using reference TRBV19 and TRBJ1-2, is DGGITQSPKYLFRKEGQNVTLSCEQNLNHDAMYWYRQDPGQGLRLIYYSQIVNDFQKGDIAEGYSVSREKKESFPLTVTSAQKNPTAFYLCASNPAGSSMGYTFGSGTRLTVV.

The CDR3, as DNA: TGTGCCAGCAGGGGCGGGTCCTACGAGCAGTACTTC. Translation gives CASRGGSYEQYF. J is TRBJ2-7 and V is TRBV28; weak D call: TRBD2 (5 bases). The germline V gene encodes CDR1 MDHEN and CDR2 SYDVKM. Trimming took 6 bases from V and 1 from J, leaving 7 bases between them. There are 12 residues in the CDR3.

This chain links TRBV15 with TRBJ2-2; 11 nucleotides agree with TRBD2. The junction had 2 bases not matched to a gene; V was cut back by 0 bases and J by 2 bases. This CDR3 is built from 17 residues. The germline gives CDR1 LNHNV, CDR2 YYDKDF (reference sequence). The CDR3 region is CATSRELAGANTGELFF. The CDR3 DNA follows: TGTGCCACCAGCAGAGAACTAGCGGGGGCTAACACCGGGGAGCTGTTTTTT.

The chain joins TRBV7-9 to TRBJ2-1, with 8 bases aligning to TRBD2. V trimming: 5 bases; J trimming: 2 bases; junction bases outside the gene matches: 8. Germline CDR1 is SEHNR and CDR2 is FQNEAQ (reference sequence). This CDR3 has 16 amino acids. For the CDR3, the DNA is TGTGCCAGCAGCCGAAGCGGGGGTCACACCTACAATGAGCAGTTCTTC. It yields the protein CASSRSGGHTYNEQFF.

The V call is TRBV7-2, the J call TRBJ2-7, with TRBD2 identical over 9 bases. Germline CDR1 and CDR2: SGHTA and FQGNSA. V shed 10 bases, J shed 1 base, and the junction held 8 bases outside the gene matches. The CDR3 length is 14 residues. The DNA for the CDR3 is TGTGCCACTACTGTTGCGGGGGGGTCCTACGAGCAGTACTTC. Amino acids: CATTVAGGSYEQYF. Complete variable domain (other parts from reference TRBV7-2 and TRBJ2-7): GAGVSQSPSNKVTEKGKDVELRCDPISGHTALYWYRQSLGQGLEFLIYFQGNSAPDKSGLPSDRFSAERTGGSVSTLTIQRTQQEDSAVYLCATTVAGGSYEQYFGPGTRLTVT.

There are a few counts of this clone. The chain uses TRBV15 and TRBJ1-3; the match to TRBD1 covers 7 bases. The CDR3 spans 17 residues. V dropped 1 base and J dropped 1; count of bases not matched to a gene: 7. Germline V CDR1 and CDR2: LNHNV, YYDKDF (reference sequence). CDR3 sequence reads: CATSRAEGAWSGNTIYF. The DNA of the CDR3 is TGTGCCACCAGCAGAGCGGAGGGGGCATGGTCTGGAAACACCATATATTTT.

As regards this clone: The sample carries other DNA sequences with the same CDR3. This chain links TRBV18 with TRBJ1-1; D gene unclear. V lost 2 bases to trimming and J lost 2 bases, with 6 bases between them. Germline V lookup: CDR1 KGHSH, CDR2 LQKENI. The CDR3 spans 13 residues. For the CDR3, the DNA is TGTGCCAGCTCACCAGGCGGTAACACTGAAGCTTTCTTT. Its translation: CASSPGGNTEAFF.

The CDR3 is CASSPGGTEAFF. DNA for the CDR3: TGTGCCAGTAGCCCTGGCGGCACTGAAGCTTTCTTT. The chain recombines TRBV19 with TRBJ1-1; D gene uncertain. The germline V and J ends were trimmed by 6 bases and 4 bases, with 9 bases remaining between them. This CDR3 has 12 amino acids. CDR1 and CDR2 (germline): LNHDA, SQIVND (reference sequence).

This clone was picked up a small number of times. J is TRBJ2-7 and V is TRBV7-3, with 9 bases aligning to TRBD1. CDR1 and CDR2 (germline): SGHTA, FQGTGA. The V and J ends lost 1 base and 3 bases, in that order; junction bases with no gene match: 1. This CDR3 is 14 amino acids long. The CDR3 bases are TGTGCCAGCAGCTTAAGGGACAGGGTCTACGAGCAGTACTTC. Its protein product is CASSLRDRVYEQYF.